Each of the 4 T cell receptor beta chains below was sequenced from the same sample in a study of blood T cells in healthy people across ages. Then a second PCR, running roughly 7 to 11 cycles, was carried out with a sample-barcoded 5' primer and a J-beta primer mix. MiXCR, run by TCRdb on the 5' RACE reads, gives a single entry per CDR3 protein. The data contain some 1.5 million distinct CDR3 sequences, 28% of them singletons. The material sequenced was blood. Receptor source: a woman in her twenties or thirties in good health.

V gene TRBV7-9 combines with J gene TRBJ2-2; D perhaps matches TRBD2 (5 bases). The V end lost 5 bases, the J end lost 6 bases, and 13 bases lay between the germline ends. This CDR3 comprises 14 residues. CDR1 and CDR2 (germline): SEHNR, FQNEAQ (reference sequence). CDR3 residues: CASSLPSGPGELFF. The DNA for the CDR3 is TGTGCCAGCAGCCTACCGAGCGGTCCCGGGGAGCTGTTTTTT.

This clonotype was detected ten times or more. This chain links TRBV5-1 with TRBJ2-7; D is uncertain. The germline gives CDR1 SGHRS, CDR2 YFSETQ. V dropped 0 bases and J dropped 2 bases, with 9 bases sitting between them. CDR3 length: 14 amino acids. CDR3 in amino acids: CASSLVGVTYEQYF. The CDR3, as DNA: TGCGCCAGCAGCTTGGTCGGTGTCACCTACGAGCAGTACTTC.

This clonotype was observed at least ten times. This chain uses TRBV29-1 with TRBJ2-7; D possibly corresponds to TRBD1 (6 bases). This CDR3 comprises 16 residues. Germline CDR1 and CDR2: SQVTM and ANQGSEA. Trimming cost V 1 base and J 2 bases, with 18 bases left between them. CDR3 DNA: TGCAGCGTTGAAGCCTCGGGGTACAGGGCAACCTACGAGCAGTACTTC. Amino acid sequence: CSVEASGYRATYEQYF.

This clonotype was observed a handful of times. The rearrangement uses TRBV6-5 and TRBJ2-1; tentatively, D is TRBD1 (6 bases). Per the germline V gene, CDR1 is MNHEY and CDR2 is SVGAGI. Trimming removed 6 bases from V and 9 bases from J, with 24 bases in between. This CDR3 is built from 16 residues. In DNA, the CDR3 is TGTGCCAGCAGCCCAATTGGACAGAGGGGTTGGGGTGAGCAGTTCTTC. Translation: CASSPIGQRGWGEQFF.